These 15 T cell receptor beta chains share one sample of origin, sequenced in a study of blood T cell repertoires in COVID-19. Only in-frame clones appear in the TCRdb table, and some are missing; sequencing was by immunoSEQ multiplex PCR. In the table there are 150,000 to 200,000 clones, about 86% of which are singletons. The sequenced material came from peripheral blood. These receptors were obtained from a man aged 50 to 59 with active or convalescent COVID-19.

The rearrangement joins TRBV9 to TRBJ2-6; D is uncertain. Germline lookup yields CDR1 SGDLS and CDR2 YYNGEE. CDR3 length equals 15 residues. Trimming stripped 3 bases from V and 0 bases from J, with 7 bases between. In nucleotides, the CDR3 is TGTGCCAGCAGCGCGTTCTCCTCTGGGGCCAACGTCCTGACTTTC. It specifies CASSAFSSGANVLTF.

This chain links TRBV2 with TRBJ2-7; 7 nucleotides match TRBD2. The J segment lost 3 bases and the V segment lost 8 bases, leaving 7 bases of the junction unmatched. CDR3 length equals 13 residues. In germline, CDR1 is SNHLY, CDR2 FYNNEI. CDR3 coding DNA: TGTGCCAGCGCGTTGGGCGGGAGCTACGAGCAGTACTTC. It codes for CASALGGSYEQYF.

The chain uses TRBV29-1 and TRBJ2-1, with D possibly being TRBD1 (6 bases). Germline-derived CDR1 and CDR2 are SQVTM and ANQGSEA. The CDR3 covers 13 residues. The ends were cut back, 6 bases at V and 4 bases at J, with 13 bases in the middle. In DNA, the CDR3 is TGCAGCGTCTCGGAAGGGGGATACAATGAGCAGTTCTTC. This gives the protein CSVSEGGYNEQFF.

The rearrangement uses TRBV27 and TRBJ2-1; 9 nucleotides line up with TRBD2. This CDR3 is built from 15 residues. Germline V lookup: CDR1 MNHEY, CDR2 SMNVEV (reference sequence). Trimming removed 2 bases from V and 9 bases from J; junction bases left unmatched: 8. The CDR3 region is CASSLMIAGVGEQFF. The CDR3 DNA sequence: TGTGCCAGCAGTTTAATGATAGCGGGAGTAGGTGAGCAGTTCTTC.

This clone is labeled medium-sized (0.01 to 0.1%). The V call is TRBV6-5, the J call TRBJ2-2; D perhaps matches TRBD1 (5 bases). Germline assignment: CDR1 MNHEY and CDR2 SVGAGI. CDR3 size: 13 residues. Trimming shortened V by 6 bases and J by 5 bases, and 10 bases separated the two germline ends. CDR3 amino acids: CASSLRQTGELFF. The CDR3, as DNA: TGTGCCAGCAGCCTCAGACAGACCGGGGAGCTGTTTTTT.

CDR3 in DNA: TGTGCCACCAGTGATTTCGGCACTGAAGCTTTCTTT. Translation: CATSDFGTEAFF. The chain joins TRBV24-1 to TRBJ1-1; the D is unclear. Trimming shortened V by 1 base and J by 4 bases, and 3 bases separated the two germline ends. CDR1 is KGHDR and CDR2 is SFDVKD in the germline V gene. The CDR3 is 12 amino acids.

This clone occurred once. The chain couples TRBV7-2 to TRBJ2-1, with 11 bases aligning to TRBD2. Losses at the gene ends were 4 bases for V and 8 bases for J; bases not matched to a gene: 7. The CDR3 loop spans 15 amino acids. Germline-derived CDR1 and CDR2 are SGHTA and FQGNSA. DNA of the CDR3: TGTGCCAGCAGCTATACTAGCGGGAGCGTCTATGAGCAGTTCTTC. Translating gives CASSYTSGSVYEQFF. Looking up the rest from reference TRBV7-2 and TRBJ2-1 gives the full variable domain: GAGVSQSPSNKVTEKGKDVELRCDPISGHTALYWYRQSLGQGLEFLIYFQGNSAPDKSGLPSDRFSAERTGGSVSTLTIQRTQQEDSAVYLCASSYTSGSVYEQFFGPGTRLTVL.

The gene calls are TRBV4-2 and TRBJ2-3; D is ambiguous. Germline lookup yields CDR1 LGHNA and CDR2 YNFKEQ. V was trimmed by 0 bases and J by 5 bases, leaving 3 bases between them. The CDR3 covers 12 residues. CDR3 DNA: TGTGCCAGCAGCCAAGATAGAGATACGCAGTATTTT. Translated: CASSQDRDTQYF.

The rearrangement joins TRBV19 to TRBJ2-1; TRBD2 matches 10 bases. With V trimmed by 11 bases and J by 6 bases, 10 bases remained unmatched. CDR3 length: 14 residues. Germline lookup yields CDR1 LNHDA and CDR2 SQIVND (reference sequence). CDR3 nucleotides: TGTGCCGGCCAAAGCGGGAGGGCCTCCAATGAGCAGTTCTTC. It specifies CAGQSGRASNEQFF.

The V and J genes are TRBV7-9 and TRBJ1-3, with D possibly being TRBD1 (6 bases). V was clipped by 5 bases and J by 4 bases, with 9 bases between them. From germline, CDR1 is SEHNR and CDR2 FQNEAQ (reference sequence). CDR3 length equals 13 residues. The CDR3, as DNA: TGTGCCAGCAGCGCCGGGACAGGAAACACCATATATTTT. It yields the protein CASSAGTGNTIYF. Complete variable domain (other parts from reference TRBV7-9 and TRBJ1-3): DTGVSQNPRHKITKRGQNVTFRCDPISEHNRLYWYRQTLGQGPEFLTYFQNEAQLEKSRLLSDRFSAERPKGSFSTLEIQRTEQGDSAMYLCASSAGTGNTIYFGEGSWLTVV.

The chain carries TRBV7-2 and TRBJ1-6; D perhaps matches TRBD1 (5 bases). Trimming left V 2 bases short and J 5 bases short, with 7 bases between. The CDR3 sequence is 14 residues long. Germline CDR1 is SGHTA and CDR2 is FQGNSA. CDR3 region: CASSLLDNNSPLHF. In DNA, the CDR3 is TGTGCCAGCAGCTTACTGGACAATAATTCACCCCTCCACTTT.

This clone was seen once. This sequence joins TRBV11-3 and TRBJ1-1; no clear D. CDR1 is SGHNT and CDR2 is YENEEA in the germline V gene. Between the trimmed V and J ends, which lost 1 base and 1 base, there was a span of 13 bases. CDR3 length equals 16 residues. The CDR3 nucleotides are TGTGCCAGCAGCTTAGGACTGGTGGATGGGAACACTGAAGCTTTCTTT. This encodes CASSLGLVDGNTEAFF.

Notes on this clone: At the DNA level, this CDR3 is encoded by other sequences in the same sample as well. J is TRBJ1-2 and V is TRBV28; 8 bases line up with TRBD1. Trimming cost V 4 bases and J 5 bases; bases outside gene matches: 6. This CDR3 comprises 14 residues. From germline, CDR1 is MDHEN and CDR2 SYDVKM. The CDR3 DNA follows: TGTGCCAGCAGTTCCGGACAGGGCGGGTATGGCTACACCTTC. It translates to CASSSGQGGYGYTF.

The CDR3: CASSQDGGRAPYEQYF. DNA for the CDR3: TGTGCCAGCAGCCAAGACGGCGGGAGGGCGCCCTACGAGCAGTACTTC. The rearrangement joins TRBV3-1 (or the pseudogene TRBV3-2) to TRBJ2-7, with 9 bases identical to TRBD2. Unmatched junction bases numbered 5, after V lost 0 bases and J lost 2 bases. Per germline, CDR1 LGHDT and CDR2 YNNKEL (reference sequence). The CDR3 has 16 amino acids.

This chain links TRBV28 with TRBJ1-3; possible D gene TRBD1, 6 bases. V dropped 2 bases and J dropped 7 bases, with 9 bases sitting between them. The CDR3 sequence is 13 residues long. The V gene's germline CDR1 is MDHEN and CDR2 SYDVKM. CDR3: CASSLGRGNTIYF. CDR3 bases: TGTGCCAGCAGTTTAGGGAGGGGGAACACCATATATTTT. Full variable domain (remainder filled in from reference TRBV28 and TRBJ1-3): DVKVTQSSRYLVKRTGEKVFLECVQDMDHENMFWYRQDPGLGLRLIYFSYDVKMKEKGDIPEGYSVSREKKERFSLILESASTNQTSMYLCASSLGRGNTIYFGEGSWLTVV.